This T cell receptor (beta chain) appears in the sequencing data of a study of STAT5B mutations in CD4+ large granular lymphocyte leukemia. Study-level results: Compared with healthy controls (2/35), patient top clones favored TRBV06 (8/27). Main leukemic clonotypes were patient-specific, but roughly 23% appeared at low frequency elsewhere.

A word on this clone: What it binds is unknown.

Germline assignment: CDR1 SGHTA and CDR2 FQGNSA. V gave up 3 bases and J gave up 9 bases, with 15 bases separating them. The CDR3 length is 14 residues. The assay was run at survey level. In the original processing: The detection floor for productive clonotype frequency was 2.59 x 10-5. The protocol was immunoSEQ multiplex PCR, while the TCRdb copy is restricted to in-frame clones and leaves out a portion. For V, J and clone size, that table is used; D and trimming come from the DNA. The sample includes about 30,000 clones, 75% to 85% of them seen just once. Sequencing was performed on CD4+ T cells from blood buffy coats. This clonotype was obtained from a human donor in good health. V usage is TRBV7-2 and J usage is TRBJ2-1; TRBD1 might be the D (5 bases). CDR3 residues: CASSFTPSQGEQFF. The CDR3 DNA reads TGTGCCAGCAGCTTTACCCCCAGCCAGGGTGAGCAGTTCTTC.